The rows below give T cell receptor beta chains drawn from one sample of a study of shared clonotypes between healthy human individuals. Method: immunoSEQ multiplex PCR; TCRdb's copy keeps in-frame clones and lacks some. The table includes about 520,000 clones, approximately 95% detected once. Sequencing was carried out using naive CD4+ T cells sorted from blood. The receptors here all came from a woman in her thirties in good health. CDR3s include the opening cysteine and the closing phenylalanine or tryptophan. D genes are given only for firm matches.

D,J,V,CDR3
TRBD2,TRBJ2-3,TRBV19,CASRSGTSGTDTQYF
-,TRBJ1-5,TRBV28,CASSTPRQPQHF
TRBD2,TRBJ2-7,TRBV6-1,CASSATSGRRSYEQYF
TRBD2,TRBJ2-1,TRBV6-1,CASRKREGPYNEQFF
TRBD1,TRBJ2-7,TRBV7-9,CASSFSDRVAYEQYF
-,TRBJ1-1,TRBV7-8,CASSFQVNTEAFF
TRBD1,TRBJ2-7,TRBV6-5,CASRKQGNVPYEQYF
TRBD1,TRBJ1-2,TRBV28,CASRTGQGRYGYTF
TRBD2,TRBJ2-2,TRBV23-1,CASSRPRVGGGLAGGMDGELFF
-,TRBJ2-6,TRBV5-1,CASSPMLSGANVLTF
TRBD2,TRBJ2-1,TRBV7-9,CASSLARASGGYNEQFF
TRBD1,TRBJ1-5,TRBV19,CASETGYSNQPQHF
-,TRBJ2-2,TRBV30,CAWRVHAAGGELFF
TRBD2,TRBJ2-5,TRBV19,CASMYSSGRLETQYF
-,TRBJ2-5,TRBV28,CASSPLDPGVGETQYF
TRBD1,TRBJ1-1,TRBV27,CASSLWAGGSDTEAFF
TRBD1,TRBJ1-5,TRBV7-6,CASSFGQDQPQHF
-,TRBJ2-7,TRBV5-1,CASSQFDEGGTYEQYF
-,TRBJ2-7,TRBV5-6,CASSLRRGRSSYEQYF
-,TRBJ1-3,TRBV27,CASSPLDTNSGNTIYF
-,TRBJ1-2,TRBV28,CATEEDFNYGYTF
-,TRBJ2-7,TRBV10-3,CAISDYDRDNYEQYF
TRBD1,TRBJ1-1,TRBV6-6,CASNWDRVATEAFF
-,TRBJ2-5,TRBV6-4,CASLGPGQETQYF
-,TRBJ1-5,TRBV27,CASRPSGLRPQHF
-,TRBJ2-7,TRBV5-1,CASSFPSQGTYEQYF
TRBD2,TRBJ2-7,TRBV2,CASRPGLAGREQYF
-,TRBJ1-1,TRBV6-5,CASSYSYQGDTEAFF
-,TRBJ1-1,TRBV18,CASSPIQENTEAFF
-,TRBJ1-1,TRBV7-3,CASSPGPPPAAEAFF
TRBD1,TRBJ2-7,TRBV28,CASSSFRDRIFYEQYF
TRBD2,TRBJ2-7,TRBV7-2,CASSLVSTSGFYEQYF
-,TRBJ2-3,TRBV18,CASSPEVGPNTDTQYF